The next 23 T cell receptor beta chains were all read from a single sample in a study of shared clonotypes between healthy human individuals. Libraries were prepared by immunoSEQ multiplex PCR; TCRdb keeps only in-frame clonotypes and omits some of them. The repertoire consists of over 2,000,000 clones, with around 93% occurring once and the leading ten covering 1.5% to 2%. CD45RO-negative, CCR7-selected cells formed the naive CD8 fraction, which excluded terminally differentiated effector memory CD45RA+ cells. Material for sequencing was naive CD8+ T cells from PBMCs. The receptors originated from a man younger than 30 in good health. Some clones in this sample may be carry-over from other donors' samples.

The V call is TRBV11-2, the J call TRBJ2-4, with TRBD2 as a possible D gene (6 bases). The CDR3 runs to 16 residues. Trimming pared 5 bases from V and 6 bases from J, leaving 20 bases between. Germline values: CDR1 SGHAT, CDR2 FQNNGV. Here the CDR3 DNA reads TGTGCCAGCAGCGTGGAGCGGGTTACCGGGCTAAACATTCAGTACTTC. Protein product: CASSVERVTGLNIQYF.

V usage is TRBV5-4 and J usage is TRBJ2-1, with 7 bases fitting TRBD1. The junction had 3 bases not matched to a gene; V was cut back by 0 bases and J by 3 bases. CDR1 and CDR2 (germline): SGHNT, YYREEE (reference sequence). The CDR3 spans 15 residues. CDR3 residues: CASSLVGGVYNEQFF. CDR3 sequence (DNA): TGTGCCAGCAGCTTGGTAGGGGGCGTCTACAATGAGCAGTTCTTC.

The chain recombines TRBV4-3 with TRBJ1-1; D is undetermined. Germline CDR1 LGHNA, CDR2 YSLEER. The CDR3 totals 15 residues. Trimming pared 1 base from V and 4 bases from J, leaving 13 bases between. The CDR3, as DNA: TGCGCCAGCAGCCAAGGTGGGGAAGGGAGCACTGAAGCTTTCTTT. Amino acid sequence: CASSQGGEGSTEAFF.

This chain links TRBV6-6 with TRBJ2-7, with 7 bases lining up with TRBD1. Germline V lookup: CDR1 MNHNY, CDR2 SVGAGI (reference sequence). J gave up 3 bases and V 2 bases, and 10 bases lay outside the gene matches. The CDR3 is 16 residues long. The CDR3 is CASSYGDRELYYEQYF. CDR3 bases: TGTGCCAGCAGTTACGGGGACAGAGAATTATACTACGAGCAGTACTTC.

This sequence joins TRBV19 and TRBJ2-7; D is undetermined. The CDR3 spans 15 residues. V lost 3 bases and J 3 bases, leaving 15 bases between the germline ends. Germline V gene sequence: CDR1 LNHDA, CDR2 SQIVND (reference sequence). The CDR3 region is CASSINFGTNYEQYF. The CDR3 DNA follows: TGTGCCAGTAGTATCAACTTTGGAACAAACTACGAGCAGTACTTC. The full variable domain, in which reference TRBV19 and TRBJ2-7 provide the parts outside the CDR3, is DGGITQSPKYLFRKEGQNVTLSCEQNLNHDAMYWYRQDPGQGLRLIYYSQIVNDFQKGDIAEGYSVSREKKESFPLTVTSAQKNPTAFYLCASSINFGTNYEQYFGPGTRLTVT.

The chain links TRBV28 to TRBJ2-1; D unresolved. This CDR3 has 13 amino acids. V was trimmed by 6 bases and J by 8 bases, leaving 14 bases between them. Germline V gene sequence: CDR1 MDHEN, CDR2 SYDVKM. The CDR3 region has the DNA TGTGCCAGCAGATTACGCGGCGACTATGAGCAGTTCTTC. It is translated as CASRLRGDYEQFF.

The gene calls are TRBV5-4 and TRBJ2-1; 14 nucleotides agree with TRBD2. Germline V gives CDR1 SGHNT, CDR2 YYREEE (reference sequence). The CDR3 has 15 amino acids. After removal of 4 bases from V and 8 bases from J, the junction contained 5 bases not matched to a gene. The CDR3 DNA sequence: TGTGCCAGCAGCGGTGGGACTAGCGGGAGCGATGAGCAGTTCTTC. This encodes CASSGGTSGSDEQFF.

Turning to this clone: Other DNA sequences within the sample encode an identical CDR3. The chain joins TRBV7-9 to TRBJ2-7; D unclear. There are 13 residues in the CDR3. CDR1 is SEHNR, CDR2 FQNEAQ, per germline (reference sequence). With 5 bases removed from V and 4 bases from J, the gap between germline ends came to 12 bases. CDR3 nucleotides: TGTGCCAGCAGCCCTCCAGTAAGTTACGAGCAGTACTTC. Translation gives CASSPPVSYEQYF.

This chain connects TRBV13 to TRBJ1-2, with a possible D match to TRBD1 (5 bases). Looked up from germline, CDR1 is PRHDT and CDR2 is FYEKMQ (reference sequence). V gave up 4 bases and J gave up 2 bases, with 14 bases separating them. The CDR3 runs to 15 residues. Here the CDR3 reads CASSYRDGENYGYTF. As DNA, the CDR3 is TGTGCCAGCAGCTACCGGGACGGTGAGAACTATGGCTACACCTTC.

This chain connects TRBV6-1 to TRBJ2-7; 7 bases map to TRBD1. V trimming: 9 bases; J trimming: 4 bases; junction bases outside the gene matches: 9. This CDR3 has 13 amino acids. Germline V gene data show CDR1 as MNHNS and CDR2 as SASEGT. CDR3 nucleotides: TGTGCCAGTATAGGGGGCTTCCTGTACGAGCAGTACTTC. The encoded protein is CASIGGFLYEQYF.

In this sample, this clone turned up once. This chain joins TRBV7-6 and TRBJ2-3; D remains unclear. This CDR3 is 15 amino acids long. The germline V gene encodes CDR1 SGHVS and CDR2 FNYEAQ. Deletions cut 3 bases from V and 9 bases from J, with 19 bases between. The CDR3 here is CASSFDGIGDRTQYF. The CDR3 nucleotides are TGTGCCAGCAGCTTCGACGGTATAGGAGATCGGACGCAGTATTTT.

The chain recombines TRBV27 with TRBJ1-1; TRBD1 is a possible D gene (6 bases). CDR3 length: 15 residues. Trimming removed 4 bases at V and 1 base at J, with 13 bases between. Looked up from germline, CDR1 is MNHEY and CDR2 is SMNVEV (reference sequence). CDR3 amino acids: CASSSGPGANTEAFF. CDR3 coding DNA: TGTGCCAGCAGTTCGGGGCCAGGGGCGAACACTGAAGCTTTCTTT.

The chain has TRBV27 and TRBJ1-1, with no clear D. V was cut by 6 bases and J by 1 base, with 18 bases left in between. The germline V gene has CDR1 MNHEY and CDR2 SMNVEV (reference sequence). The CDR3 has 16 residues. CDR3 sequence: CASSLTPMWGNTEAFF. Here the CDR3 DNA reads TGTGCCAGCAGCCTGACCCCGATGTGGGGGAACACTGAAGCTTTCTTT.

The chain recombines TRBV27 with TRBJ2-6; TRBD1 matches at 7 bases. The trim removed 7 bases at V and 0 bases at J, leaving 9 bases unmatched. Germline CDR1 and CDR2: MNHEY and SMNVEV (reference sequence). The CDR3 totals 17 residues. DNA of the CDR3: TGTGCCAGCACCTCGACAGGGATCTACTCTGGGGCCAACGTCCTGACTTTC. This codes for CASTSTGIYSGANVLTF.

The V call is TRBV7-3, the J call TRBJ2-3; 9 bases agree with TRBD2. V dropped 5 bases and J dropped 4; count of bases not matched to a gene: 10. This CDR3 spans 16 amino acids. The germline V gene encodes CDR1 SGHTA and CDR2 FQGTGA. DNA for the CDR3: TGTGCCAGCAGCCCCCTAGCGGGACCCGACCCAGATACGCAGTATTTT. This codes for CASSPLAGPDPDTQYF. Combining the CDR3 with reference TRBV7-3 and TRBJ2-3 gives the whole variable domain GAGVSQTPSNKVTEKGKYVELRCDPISGHTALYWYRQSLGQGPEFLIYFQGTGAADDSGLPNDRFFAVRPEGSVSTLKIQRTERGDSAVYLCASSPLAGPDPDTQYFGPGTRLTVL.

This chain links TRBV6-1 with TRBJ2-2, with D tentatively TRBD1 or TRBD2 (5 bases each). The CDR3 has 12 amino acids. Trimming pared 7 bases from V and 11 bases from J, leaving 14 bases between. The germline V gene has CDR1 MNHNS and CDR2 SASEGT. Here the CDR3 reads CASNLRGAELFF. The DNA of the CDR3 is TGTGCCAGCAATCTTAGAGGGGCCGAGCTGTTTTTT.

The rearrangement uses TRBV2 and TRBJ1-5; D is ambiguous. The V end was cut by 1 base, the J end by 9 bases, with 19 bases between. CDR1 and CDR2 (germline): SNHLY, FYNNEI. The CDR3 extends over 16 amino acids. CDR3 nucleotide sequence: TGTGCCAGCAGTGAAGATCACGCACATCGTTCGGGGCCCCAGCATTTT. As protein: CASSEDHAHRSGPQHF. The variable domain in full, completed from reference TRBV2 and TRBJ1-5, reads EPEVTQTPSHQVTQMGQEVILRCVPISNHLYFYWYRQILGQKVEFLVSFYNNEISEKSEIFDDQFSVERPDGSNFTLKIRSTKLEDSAMYFCASSEDHAHRSGPQHFGDGTRLSIL.

This clone has only one observation. The rearrangement joins TRBV7-9 to TRBJ2-3; the D gene is possibly TRBD2 (5 bases). The length of the CDR3 is 15 residues. V was cut by 4 bases and J by 1 base, with 12 bases left in between. Germline V gene lookup returns CDR1 SEHNR and CDR2 FQNEAQ (reference sequence). The CDR3 DNA reads TGTGCCAGCAGCTCCTCGGGGATAGGCACAGATACGCAGTATTTT. Its translation is CASSSSGIGTDTQYF.

The chain uses TRBV29-1 and TRBJ2-3; 11 nucleotides align to TRBD2. The CDR3 runs to 15 residues. V lost 3 bases to trimming and J lost 4 bases; unmatched junction nucleotides: 6. Per germline, CDR1 SQVTM and CDR2 ANQGSEA. This CDR3 is CSVDLAGGTADTQYF. The CDR3 coding sequence is TGCAGCGTTGATTTAGCGGGAGGGACGGCAGATACGCAGTATTTT.

The chain couples TRBV7-8 to TRBJ2-7; possible D gene TRBD1, 5 bases. With 1 base removed from V and 6 bases from J, the gap between germline ends came to 16 bases. This CDR3 is 15 amino acids long. Germline V gene lookup returns CDR1 SGHVS and CDR2 FQNEAQ. The CDR3, as DNA: TGTGCCAGCAGCTTAGTACAGGAGAAAAAAGGCGAGCAGTACTTC. It codes for CASSLVQEKKGEQYF. The full variable domain, with the rest looked up from reference TRBV7-8 and TRBJ2-7, is GAGVSQSPRYKVAKRGQDVALRCDPISGHVSLFWYQQALGQGPEFLTYFQNEAQLDKSGLPSDRFFAERPEGSVSTLKIQRTQQEDSAVYLCASSLVQEKKGEQYFGPGTRLTVT.

The genes are TRBV19 and TRBJ2-2, with D unresolved. This CDR3 comprises 12 residues. Looked up from germline, CDR1 is LNHDA and CDR2 is SQIVND (reference sequence). With 5 bases removed from V and 7 bases from J, the gap between germline ends came to 8 bases. The CDR3 protein is CASSFGDGELFF. CDR3 bases: TGTGCCAGTAGTTTTGGGGACGGGGAGCTGTTTTTT.

The rearrangement uses TRBV19 and TRBJ2-4, with 9 bases lining up with TRBD2. Germline CDR1 LNHDA, CDR2 SQIVND (reference sequence). The V and J ends lost 0 bases and 7 bases, in that order; junction bases with no gene match: 10. This CDR3 contains 17 residues. CDR3 DNA sequence: TGTGCCAGTAGTATAGACGACGGCGGGAGGGCCGGGAACATTCAGTACTTC. Translated, it gives CASSIDDGGRAGNIQYF. The full variable domain, in which reference TRBV19 and TRBJ2-4 provide the parts outside the CDR3, is DGGITQSPKYLFRKEGQNVTLSCEQNLNHDAMYWYRQDPGQGLRLIYYSQIVNDFQKGDIAEGYSVSREKKESFPLTVTSAQKNPTAFYLCASSIDDGGRAGNIQYFGAGTRLSVL.

The chain is built from TRBV13 and TRBJ1-2; D perhaps matches TRBD1 (6 bases). The V gene lost 5 bases and the J gene lost 3 bases, with 16 bases spanning the gap. Germline values: CDR1 PRHDT, CDR2 FYEKMQ (reference sequence). The CDR3 is 15 residues long. The DNA for the CDR3 is TGTGCCAGCAGCGCCGACTGGGGGCTGGACTATGGCTACACCTTC. Residues: CASSADWGLDYGYTF.